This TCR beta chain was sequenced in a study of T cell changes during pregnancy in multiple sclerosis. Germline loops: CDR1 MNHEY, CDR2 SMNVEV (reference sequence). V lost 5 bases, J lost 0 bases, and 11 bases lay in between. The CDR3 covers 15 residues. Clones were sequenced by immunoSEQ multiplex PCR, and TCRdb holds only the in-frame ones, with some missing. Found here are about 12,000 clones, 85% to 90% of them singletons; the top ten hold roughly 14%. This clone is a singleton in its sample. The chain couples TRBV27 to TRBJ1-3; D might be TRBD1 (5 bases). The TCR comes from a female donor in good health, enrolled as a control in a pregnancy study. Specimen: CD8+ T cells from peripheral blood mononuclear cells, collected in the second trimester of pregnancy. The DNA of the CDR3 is TGTGCCAGCAGTCTCAGGGAAGGCTCTGGAAACACCATATATTTT. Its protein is CASSLREGSGNTIYF.